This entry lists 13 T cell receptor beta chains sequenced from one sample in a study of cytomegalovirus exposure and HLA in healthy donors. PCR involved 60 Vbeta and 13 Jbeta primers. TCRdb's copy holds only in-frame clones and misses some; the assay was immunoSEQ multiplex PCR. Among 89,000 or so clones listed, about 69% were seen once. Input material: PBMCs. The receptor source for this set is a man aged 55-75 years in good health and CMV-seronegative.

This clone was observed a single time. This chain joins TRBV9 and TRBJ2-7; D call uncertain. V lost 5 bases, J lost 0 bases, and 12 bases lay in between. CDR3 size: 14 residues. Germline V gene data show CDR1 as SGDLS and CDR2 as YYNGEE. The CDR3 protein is CASSTQSSSYEQYF. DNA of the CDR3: TGTGCCAGCAGTACACAGAGTAGCTCCTACGAGCAGTACTTC.

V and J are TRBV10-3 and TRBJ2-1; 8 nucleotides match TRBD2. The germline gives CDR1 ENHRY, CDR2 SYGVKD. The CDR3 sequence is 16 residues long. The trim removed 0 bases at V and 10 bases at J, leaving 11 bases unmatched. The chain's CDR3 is CAISESKPAGAGEQFF. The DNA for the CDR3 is TGTGCCATCAGTGAGTCGAAACCAGCGGGGGCCGGGGAGCAGTTCTTC.

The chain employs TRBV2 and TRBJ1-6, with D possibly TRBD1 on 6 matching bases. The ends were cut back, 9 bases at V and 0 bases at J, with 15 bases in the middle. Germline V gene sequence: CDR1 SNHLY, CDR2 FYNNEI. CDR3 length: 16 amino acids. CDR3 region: CARGGQGNSYNSPLHF. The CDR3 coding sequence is TGTGCCAGGGGGGGGCAGGGAAACTCCTATAATTCACCCCTCCACTTT.

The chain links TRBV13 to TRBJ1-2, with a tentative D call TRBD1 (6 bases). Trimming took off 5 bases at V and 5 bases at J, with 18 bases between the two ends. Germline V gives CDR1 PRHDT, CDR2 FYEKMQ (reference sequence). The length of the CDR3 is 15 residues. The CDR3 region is CASSQTGTLHYGYTF. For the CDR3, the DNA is TGTGCCAGCAGCCAGACCGGGACACTTCATTATGGCTACACCTTC.

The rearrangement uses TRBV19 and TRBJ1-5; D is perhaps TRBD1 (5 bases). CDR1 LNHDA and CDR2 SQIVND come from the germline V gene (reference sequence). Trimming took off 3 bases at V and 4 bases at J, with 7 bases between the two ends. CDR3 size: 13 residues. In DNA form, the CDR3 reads TGTGCCAGTAGTATGGGGCCGAATCAGCCCCAGCATTTT. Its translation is CASSMGPNQPQHF.

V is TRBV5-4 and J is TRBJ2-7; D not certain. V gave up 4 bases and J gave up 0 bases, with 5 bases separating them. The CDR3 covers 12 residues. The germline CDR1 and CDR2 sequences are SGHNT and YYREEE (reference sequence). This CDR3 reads CASSLPSYEQYF. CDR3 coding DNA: TGTGCCAGCAGCCTTCCCTCCTACGAGCAGTACTTC.

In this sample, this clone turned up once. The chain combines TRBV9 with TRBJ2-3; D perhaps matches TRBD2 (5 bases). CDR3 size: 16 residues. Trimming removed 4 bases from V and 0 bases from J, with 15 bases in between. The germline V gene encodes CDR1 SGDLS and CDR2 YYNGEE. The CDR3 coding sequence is TGTGCCAGCAGCCTAAGCGGCGTCACGAGCACAGATACGCAGTATTTT. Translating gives CASSLSGVTSTDTQYF.

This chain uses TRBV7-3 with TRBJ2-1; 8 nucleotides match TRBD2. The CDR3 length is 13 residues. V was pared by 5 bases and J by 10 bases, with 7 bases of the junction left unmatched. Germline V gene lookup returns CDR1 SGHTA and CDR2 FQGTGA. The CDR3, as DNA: TGTGCCAGCAGCCCCAGCGGGGGAGTAGAGCAGTTCTTC. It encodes CASSPSGGVEQFF.

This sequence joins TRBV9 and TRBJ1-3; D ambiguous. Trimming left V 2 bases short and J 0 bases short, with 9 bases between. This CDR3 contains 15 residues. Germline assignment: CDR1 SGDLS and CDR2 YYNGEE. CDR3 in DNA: TGTGCCAGCAGCGTGGAGGGTATCTCTGGAAACACCATATATTTT. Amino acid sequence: CASSVEGISGNTIYF.

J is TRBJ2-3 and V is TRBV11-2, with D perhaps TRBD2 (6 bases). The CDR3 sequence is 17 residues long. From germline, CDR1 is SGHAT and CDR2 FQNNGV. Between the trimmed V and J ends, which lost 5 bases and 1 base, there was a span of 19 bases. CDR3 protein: CASSPIRAGSGTDTQYF. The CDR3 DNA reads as TGTGCCAGCAGCCCAATACGGGCGGGGTCGGGCACAGATACGCAGTATTTT.

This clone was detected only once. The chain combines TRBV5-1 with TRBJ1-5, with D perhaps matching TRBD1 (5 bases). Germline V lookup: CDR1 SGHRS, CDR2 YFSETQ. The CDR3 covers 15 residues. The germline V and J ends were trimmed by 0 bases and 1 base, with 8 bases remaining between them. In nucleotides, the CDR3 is TGCGCCAGCAGCTTGGGCACAGGCAGCAATCAGCCCCAGCATTTT. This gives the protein CASSLGTGSNQPQHF.

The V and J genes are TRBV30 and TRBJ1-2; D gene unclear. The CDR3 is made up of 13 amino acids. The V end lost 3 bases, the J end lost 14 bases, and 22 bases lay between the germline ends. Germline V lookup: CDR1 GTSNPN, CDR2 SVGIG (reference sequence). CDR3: CAWSLWGGPPGTF. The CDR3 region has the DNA TGTGCCTGGAGCCTATGGGGAGGGCCTCCGGGGACCTTC. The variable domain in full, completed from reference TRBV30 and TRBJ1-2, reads SQTIHQWPATLVQPVGSPLSLECTVEGTSNPNLYWYRQAAGRGLQLLFYSVGIGQISSEVPQNLSASRPQDRQFILSSKKLLLSDSGFYLCAWSLWGGPPGTFGSGTRLTVV.

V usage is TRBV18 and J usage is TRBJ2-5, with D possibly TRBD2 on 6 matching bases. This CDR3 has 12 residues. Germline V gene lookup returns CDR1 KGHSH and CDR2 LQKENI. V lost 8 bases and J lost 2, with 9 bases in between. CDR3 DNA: TGTGCCAGCCGGAGGGAACAAGAGACCCAGTACTTC. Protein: CASRREQETQYF.